One and the same sample provided the 7 T cell receptor beta chains below, sequenced in a study of blood T cell repertoires in COVID-19. The table came from immunoSEQ multiplex PCR; TCRdb's copy has only in-frame clones and leaves some out. The data show more than 95,000 clones, approximately 90% seen once. The source material was peripheral blood. These receptors all come from a human donor in a cohort sampled during active COVID-19.

The chain carries TRBV19 and TRBJ2-2; D is possibly TRBD1 (6 bases). The CDR3 consists of 16 residues. CDR1 is LNHDA and CDR2 is SQIVND in the germline V gene (reference sequence). V was trimmed by 5 bases and J by 0 bases, leaving 13 bases between them. The CDR3 sequence is CASSSSTGSNTGELFF. In DNA, the CDR3 is TGTGCCAGTAGTTCGTCGACAGGCTCGAACACCGGGGAGCTGTTTTTT.

The table lists this clone with a count of one. V is TRBV2 and J is TRBJ2-7, with TRBD1 matching 9 bases. The CDR3 is made up of 13 amino acids. Losses at the gene ends were 5 bases for V and 6 bases for J; bases not matched to a gene: 5. The germline V gene encodes CDR1 SNHLY and CDR2 FYNNEI. CDR3 sequence (DNA): TGTGCCAGCAGTCTACAGGGGGCGGGCGAGCAGTACTTC. It is translated as CASSLQGAGEQYF.

The V call is TRBV5-1, the J call TRBJ1-5; 7 positions agree with TRBD1. The V gene's germline CDR1 is SGHRS and CDR2 YFSETQ. V lost 4 bases and J lost 11; bases outside the gene matches: 18. The CDR3 contains 16 residues. The CDR3 loop reads CASSKEGDSGTSAQHF. DNA for the CDR3: TGCGCCAGCAGCAAGGAGGGGGACAGTGGGACATCAGCCCAGCATTTT.

The chain has TRBV7-8 and TRBJ2-7; 9 bases are shared with TRBD1. CDR3 size: 15 residues. Trimming at V came to 8 bases and at J to 0 bases, leaving 8 bases not matched to a gene. Germline CDR1 and CDR2: SGHVS and FQNEAQ. The CDR3 loop reads CASQIGTGSSYEQYF. CDR3 sequence (DNA): TGTGCCAGCCAGATCGGGACAGGGTCCTCCTACGAGCAGTACTTC. Complete variable domain (other parts from reference TRBV7-8 and TRBJ2-7): GAGVSQSPRYKVAKRGQDVALRCDPISGHVSLFWYQQALGQGPEFLTYFQNEAQLDKSGLPSDRFFAERPEGSVSTLKIQRTQQEDSAVYLCASQIGTGSSYEQYFGPGTRLTVT.

This chain uses TRBV18 with TRBJ1-3; 9 positions match TRBD1. V gave up 3 bases and J gave up 0 bases; unmatched junction bases: 9. The CDR3 is 18 residues long. From germline, CDR1 is KGHSH and CDR2 LQKENI. The CDR3 DNA reads TGTGCCAGCTCACCTACTCCGGGACAGGGCTACTCTGGAAACACCATATATTTT. Translating gives CASSPTPGQGYSGNTIYF.

The V gene is TRBV5-6, the J gene TRBJ2-3; 11 bases are shared with TRBD2. Germline V lookup: CDR1 SGHDT, CDR2 YYEEEE. With V trimmed by 4 bases and J by 3 bases, 7 bases remained unmatched. The CDR3 length is 16 residues. CDR3 nucleotides: TGTGCCAGCAGCCAAATAGCGGGGGGGCTGACAGATACGCAGTATTTT. Translated: CASSQIAGGLTDTQYF.

About this clone: An end of the junction differs from the germline gene, which may be a read error. This chain joins TRBV7-9 and TRBJ1-4, with 7 bases fitting TRBD1. Germline CDR1 and CDR2: SEHNR and FQNEAQ (reference sequence). This CDR3 region has 17 residues. The DNA for the CDR3 is TGTGCCAGCAGCCAAACCTCAACAGGGGCGGGTAATGAGAAACTGTTTTTT. Residues: CASSQTSTGAGNEKLFF.